Detailed here is one T cell receptor beta chain. Its cognate antigen has yet to be identified. Mouse gene names and germline sequences are the ones reported for this receptor. The missing CDR3 end, 1 residue past where the read stops, is filled in from the germline J gene. CDR1 and CDR2 are drawn from the germline V gene (reference sequence): NNHNN, SYGAGS. The germline ends are 11 bases apart after V is trimmed by 2 bases and J by 2 bases. The CDR3 numbers 15 residues from cysteine through phenylalanine. The 42 bases shown cover part of the CDR3, and their frame starts at base 1. The data are from a study of tissue T cells after allogeneic stem cell transplantation (dated 2022 in TCRdb). For context, the study as a whole: The study profiled TCR beta repertoires across many tissues from research autopsies of patients with and without GVHD, plus mouse models of GVHD. On the human side, the study was prospective and observational, with no blinding or randomization. What the study reported, not specific to this receptor: Not many T cell clones showed up in more than one patient, yet clustering based on motifs uncovered repertoire signatures that were shared across patients in a tissue-specific way. Within patients, how anatomically similar tissues were was a major factor shaping TCR repertoire composition, regardless of disease or transplant status. Sampling depth was acknowledged as a limitation, and the patient cohort was both small and clinically heterogeneous. Blood and spleen T cells captured only a limited portion of the TCR repertoire detected in tissues, in both patients and mice. Which tissue TCRs were alloreactive or antigen-specific was not determined in the study, and some of the clones might have been host cells that persisted.

Before genomic DNA isolation with the DNeasy Blood & Tissue Kit, mouse tissues were minced with razor blades in buffered saline. Receptors were amplified or captured by the immunoSEQ multiplex PCR assay. TCRbeta CDR3 sequencing was done by Adaptive Biotechnologies at survey depth, reporting CDR3 sequences, V/J genes, productive frequency and template counts. TCR beta CDR3 regions were amplified from genomic DNA instead of RNA. Per the authors' processing: Pairwise repertoire overlap between tissues was quantified with Jensen-Shannon divergence, where 1 means complete divergence and 0 identical. Tissues were grouped by single-linkage agglomerative hierarchical clustering of pairwise JSD values, and the clustering results were shown as dendrograms. GLIPH2 was run on all patient samples with simulation_depth 1000, kmer_min_depth 3 and cdr3_length_cutoff 8, and groups with more than two unique CDR3s were retained. In a standardized tissue-overlap score, Jaccard GLIPH-group overlap across patients was extrapolated to a standard repertoire size of 1000 clones. Linear mixed-effect models, with tissue as a fixed effect and individual as a random effect, were used to test how diversity related to clinical or experimental variables. TCRdb stores this immuneACCESS table with in-frame sequences only. Part of the clones is absent; in the studies checked, under half of the shortfall reflects unresolved V genes, and no reason is known for the rest. V and J calls and clone size are as listed in that table; D and trimming were resolved from the DNA. A total of about 2,500 clones appear in this sample, less than 70% of them only once. Approximately 4% of the sample belongs to the ten largest clones.

This chain is built from TRBV13-2 and TRBJ1-3; the D gene is perhaps TRBD1, on 6 matching bases. Sequenced input: gut tissue. This clonotype originated in a female BALB/c mouse in good health. This strain has the MHC haplotype H2-d. The DNA read from the CDR3 is TGTGCCAGCGGTGAAGAGGGGGGCGCTGGAAATACGCTCTAT. This translates into CASGEEGGAGNTLY. The CDR3 as a whole reads CASGEEGGAGNTLYF.